Shown below are 13 T cell receptor beta chains from a single sample sequenced in a study of T cells in Graves' hyperthyroidism and ophthalmopathy. Authors of the study amplified TCR beta CDR3 regions from RNA transcripts. During a first-round RT-PCR of the TCR CDR3, the HTBI primer set was used. TCRdb used MiXCR to reprocess the multiplex PCR reads, holding one entry per CDR3 protein. The sample holds almost 600,000 distinct CDR3 sequences, roughly 50% seen once. The sample consisted of peripheral blood or thyroid tissue (not recorded which). These receptors were obtained from a woman between 18 and 30 years old with Graves' hyperthyroidism.

V is TRBV11-1 and J is TRBJ1-6; no definite D call. The CDR3 sequence is 16 residues long. Germline CDR1 reads SGHAT; CDR2 reads FQDESV (reference sequence). V lost 1 base and J lost 9, with 16 bases in between. CDR3 residues: CASSLDGSDESSPLHF. CDR3 coding DNA: TGTGCCAGCAGCTTAGACGGGAGTGATGAGAGTTCACCCCTCCACTTT.

This clonotype was recorded once. This sequence joins TRBV2 and TRBJ1-2, with a weak D call TRBD1 (5 bases). Trimming took 10 bases from V and 4 from J, leaving 13 bases between them. Germline CDR1 SNHLY, CDR2 FYNNEI. This CDR3 region has 12 residues. CDR3 amino acids: CATRLGVYGYTF. As DNA, the CDR3 is TGTGCCACACGGCTGGGGGTCTATGGCTACACCTTC.

This clonotype was observed many times. The chain joins TRBV6-1 to TRBJ1-5; TRBD1 agrees at 7 bases. Germline V CDR1 and CDR2: MNHNS, SASEGT. V shed 7 bases, J shed 3 bases, and the junction held 3 bases outside the gene matches. The CDR3 totals 13 residues. The CDR3 here is CASKGGNNQPQHF. The CDR3 nucleotides read TGTGCCAGCAAAGGGGGCAACAATCAGCCCCAGCATTTT.

The chain is built from TRBV2 and TRBJ2-2, with 9 bases aligning to TRBD1. V shed 5 bases, J shed 5 bases, and the junction held 6 bases outside the gene matches. CDR3 length: 15 residues. From germline, CDR1 is SNHLY and CDR2 FYNNEI. This chain's CDR3 is CASSLQGAKTGELFF. DNA of the CDR3: TGTGCCAGCAGTTTACAGGGGGCAAAGACCGGGGAGCTGTTTTTT.

This clonotype occurred many times. The chain recombines TRBV5-4 with TRBJ2-2; weak D call: TRBD2 (5 bases). Germline CDR1 SGHNT, CDR2 YYREEE (reference sequence). CDR3 size: 14 residues. With 9 bases removed from V and 2 bases from J, the gap between germline ends came to 14 bases. Here the CDR3 DNA reads TGTGCCACTATGGTTGGAGGCAACACCGGGGAGCTGTTTTTT. Its translation is CATMVGGNTGELFF.

This sequence joins TRBV9 and TRBJ2-7; 7 bases are a match to TRBD1. The CDR3 length is 13 residues. The ends lost 5 bases at V and 7 bases at J; junction bases unmatched: 9. Germline CDR1 is SGDLS and CDR2 is YYNGEE. CDR3 nucleotides: TGTGCCAGCAGTCGACAGGGTGTGTTGGAGCAGTACTTC. Protein sequence: CASSRQGVLEQYF.

The CDR3 DNA follows: TGTGCCATCAGTGGGAAGACGTATGAGACCCAGTACTTC. This encodes CAISGKTYETQYF. The chain couples TRBV10-3 to TRBJ2-5; D ambiguous. The CDR3 spans 13 residues. V gave up 4 bases and J gave up 5 bases, with 11 bases separating them. CDR1 ENHRY and CDR2 SYGVKD come from the germline V gene.

The gene calls are TRBV7-6 and TRBJ1-1; no definite D call. This CDR3 has 16 amino acids. V lost 1 base and J 0 bases, leaving 12 bases between the germline ends. Germline CDR1 is SGHVS and CDR2 is FNYEAQ. The CDR3 coding sequence is TGTGCCAGCAGCTTAGGGGTCCCAATCCTGAACACTGAAGCTTTCTTT. Translating gives CASSLGVPILNTEAFF.

This clonotype was observed many times. This chain connects TRBV11-2 to TRBJ2-6; D uncertain. CDR1 is SGHAT and CDR2 is FQNNGV in the germline V gene. The CDR3 extends over 16 amino acids. V was pared by 3 bases and J by 0 bases, with 9 bases between. The CDR3 loop is CASSLRRSSGANVLTF. Here the CDR3 DNA reads TGTGCCAGCAGCTTGCGACGTTCCTCTGGGGCCAACGTCCTGACTTTC.

In the case of this clonotype: This may be a read error: a much more frequent sequence differs by one nucleotide. The chain links TRBV2 to TRBJ2-2; D is undetermined. The germline CDR1 and CDR2 sequences are SNHLY and FYNNEI. V lost 6 bases and J 7 bases, leaving 3 bases between the germline ends. This CDR3 contains 10 residues. The CDR3, as DNA: TGTGCCAGCAGATACGGGGAGCTGTTTTTT. This gives the protein CASRYGELFF.

V and J are TRBV7-9 and TRBJ2-1, with D unresolved. The CDR3 spans 17 residues. With 5 bases removed from V and 1 base from J, the gap between germline ends came to 18 bases. Germline values: CDR1 SEHNR, CDR2 FQNEAQ (reference sequence). The CDR3 nucleotides are TGTGCCAGCAGCAGACGGCGAGGCGGCTCGTCCTACAATGAGCAGTTCTTC. Translating it yields CASSRRRGGSSYNEQFF.

This clonotype was recorded only once. J is TRBJ1-5 and V is TRBV29-1; D not resolved. Trimming stripped 8 bases from V and 6 bases from J, with 17 bases between. CDR3 length equals 13 residues. The germline CDR1 and CDR2 sequences are SQVTM and ANQGSEA. The CDR3 region is CSPFWTGSQPQHF. CDR3 in DNA: TGCAGCCCCTTTTGGACGGGGTCTCAGCCCCAGCATTTT.

This clonotype showed up many times. CDR3 residues: CSAENTGYRGYTF. CDR3 coding DNA: TGCAGTGCAGAAAATACAGGGTATCGGGGCTACACCTTC. The chain carries TRBV20-1 and TRBJ1-2; tentative D call: TRBD1 (6 bases). The ends were cut back, 6 bases at V and 8 bases at J, with 19 bases in the middle. CDR3 length: 13 amino acids. Germline CDR1 is DFQATT and CDR2 is SNEGSKA (reference sequence).